Below are 26 T cell receptor beta chains sequenced from a single sample in a study of shared clonotypes between healthy human individuals. Clones were read by immunoSEQ multiplex PCR, and TCRdb kept only the in-frame ones, dropping some. The sample carries a few hundred thousand clones, around three quarters recorded once. The sequenced sample was PBMCs. These receptors were taken from a woman aged 40 to 55 in good health. Some clones in this sample may be carry-over from other donors' samples.

The chain combines TRBV5-1 with TRBJ2-2; D perhaps matches TRBD2 (6 bases). This CDR3 spans 15 amino acids. V was trimmed by 3 bases and J by 1 base, leaving 10 bases between them. Looked up from germline, CDR1 is SGHRS and CDR2 is YFSETQ. The CDR3 DNA is TGCGCCAGCAGCTCGGGACTTAGGAACACCGGGGAGCTGTTTTTT. Translation: CASSSGLRNTGELFF.

This rearrangement joins TRBV5-1 to TRBJ2-7; weak D call: TRBD1 (5 bases). Germline V gives CDR1 SGHRS, CDR2 YFSETQ. The CDR3 runs to 16 residues. Trimming took 0 bases from V and 0 from J, leaving 13 bases between them. CDR3 sequence (DNA): TGCGCCAGCAGCTTGGGGTGGGGCCCCAGCTCCTACGAGCAGTACTTC. It codes for CASSLGWGPSSYEQYF.

The CDR3 is CASSLETRRNQPQHF. In DNA form, the CDR3 reads TGTGCCAGCAGTTTGGAGACCCGCCGCAATCAGCCCCAGCATTTT. The chain has TRBV28 and TRBJ1-5, with D uncertain. The CDR3 covers 15 residues. Germline loops: CDR1 MDHEN, CDR2 SYDVKM. The V and J ends lost 3 bases and 2 bases respectively, with 11 bases between them.

V is TRBV10-3 and J is TRBJ1-1; 8 bases map to TRBD1. With 2 bases clipped from V and 7 bases from J, the junction kept 6 bases outside the gene matches. This CDR3 is built from 14 residues. The germline V gene has CDR1 ENHRY and CDR2 SYGVKD. CDR3 nucleotides: TGTGCCATCAGTGAGCGGCAGGGGGCGCATGAAGCTTTCTTT. Its protein product is CAISERQGAHEAFF.

This chain uses TRBV5-1 with TRBJ2-1; a weak D match, TRBD1 (5 bases). Looked up from germline, CDR1 is SGHRS and CDR2 is YFSETQ. V lost 4 bases and J lost 12, with 14 bases in between. CDR3 length equals 12 residues. CDR3 DNA sequence: TGCGCCAGCAGCAGGGGAATAATCGGGCAGTTCTTC. Amino acids: CASSRGIIGQFF.

This chain uses TRBV29-1 with TRBJ2-5, with 10 bases identical to TRBD2. Looked up from germline, CDR1 is SQVTM and CDR2 is ANQGSEA. V was pared by 7 bases and J by 5 bases, with 7 bases of the junction left unmatched. The CDR3 length is 13 residues. CDR3 in amino acids: CSDLLAGVETQYF. The CDR3 nucleotides are TGCAGCGACCTTCTAGCGGGAGTGGAGACCCAGTACTTC.

The V gene is TRBV27, the J gene TRBJ2-1, with 11 positions matching TRBD2. The CDR3 totals 19 residues. With 1 base clipped from V and 0 bases from J, the junction kept 8 bases outside the gene matches. Germline V gene data show CDR1 as MNHEY and CDR2 as SMNVEV (reference sequence). The CDR3 sequence is CASSLLLAGAQYSYNEQFF. CDR3 nucleotides: TGTGCCAGCAGTTTATTACTAGCGGGAGCCCAATACTCCTACAATGAGCAGTTCTTC.

This clone has a handful of counts. The chain links TRBV10-1 to TRBJ2-5; the D gene is possibly TRBD1 (6 bases). The germline V gene encodes CDR1 WNHNN and CDR2 SYGVQD (reference sequence). The CDR3 loop spans 16 amino acids. V lost 5 bases and J 1 base, leaving 17 bases between the germline ends. CDR3 protein: CASSNTGIRGQETQYF. CDR3 nucleotide sequence: TGCGCCAGCAGTAATACAGGGATTAGGGGCCAAGAGACCCAGTACTTC.

This clone has a single count. The chain combines TRBV10-3 with TRBJ2-7; TRBD1 matches 7 bases. This CDR3 spans 13 amino acids. V was clipped by 6 bases and J by 6 bases; unmatched bases: 8. Germline V gives CDR1 ENHRY, CDR2 SYGVKD. CDR3 in amino acids: CAIRGSDRAEQYF. CDR3 nucleotides: TGTGCCATCAGGGGATCAGACAGGGCCGAGCAGTACTTC.

CDR3 protein: CASSPPGLAQFF. The CDR3 nucleotides read TGTGCCAGCTCACCACCGGGACTAGCCCAGTTCTTC. The chain carries TRBV18 and TRBJ2-1, with 9 bases lining up with TRBD2. CDR3 length: 12 residues. With V trimmed by 0 bases and J by 13 bases, 1 base remained unmatched. The V gene's germline CDR1 is KGHSH and CDR2 LQKENI.

The V gene is TRBV7-2, the J gene TRBJ1-4, with 9 bases aligning to TRBD1. The CDR3 has 13 amino acids. V shed 3 bases, J shed 8 bases, and the junction held 1 base outside the gene matches. The germline CDR1 and CDR2 sequences are SGHTA and FQGNSA. CDR3 sequence: CASSFTGGEKLFF. The CDR3 DNA reads TGTGCCAGCAGCTTTACAGGGGGCGAAAAACTGTTTTTT.

Concerning this clone: The likely explanation is a read error, given a far larger clone one base away. The chain employs TRBV30 and TRBJ1-5; weak D call: TRBD1 (6 bases). Deletions cut 2 bases from V and 6 bases from J, with 14 bases between. This CDR3 is built from 14 residues. CDR1 is GTSNPN, CDR2 SVGIG, per germline (reference sequence). CDR3 in amino acids: CAWSTGTLSQPQHF. CDR3 DNA sequence: TGTGCCTGGAGTACCGGGACACTAAGTCAGCCCCAGCATTTT.

This clone showed up just a few times. The chain recombines TRBV7-8 with TRBJ1-1; D is undetermined. This CDR3 region has 13 residues. Germline values: CDR1 SGHVS, CDR2 FQNEAQ. Deletions cut 3 bases from V and 2 bases from J, with 7 bases between. CDR3: CASSLYTNTEAFF. The DNA of the CDR3 is TGTGCCAGCAGCTTGTACACCAACACTGAAGCTTTCTTT.

V usage is TRBV4-2 and J usage is TRBJ2-1, with 7 bases matching TRBD2. Germline loops: CDR1 LGHNA, CDR2 YNFKEQ. V lost 0 bases to trimming and J lost 6 bases; unmatched junction nucleotides: 14. The CDR3 runs 18 residues. The CDR3 DNA reads as TGTGCCAGCAGCCAAGATCCCGCGGGGCTAGCGGCACTCAATGAGCAGTTCTTC. Translating it yields CASSQDPAGLAALNEQFF.

V is TRBV27 and J is TRBJ2-7, with a weak D call TRBD1 (6 bases). The germline V gene has CDR1 MNHEY and CDR2 SMNVEV (reference sequence). The CDR3 spans 12 residues. Trimming cost V 10 bases and J 3 bases, with 13 bases left between them. The CDR3 is CATRQGLYEQYF. The CDR3, as DNA: TGTGCCACCAGGCAGGGGCTCTACGAGCAGTACTTC.

The CDR3 nucleotides read TGTGCCATCAGTGAGTCAGGACTTTCTAGCTCTGGGGCCAACGTCCTGACTTTC. As protein: CAISESGLSSSGANVLTF. The V and J genes are TRBV10-3 and TRBJ2-6; TRBD2 is a possible D gene (5 bases). This CDR3 has 18 residues. V was clipped by 0 bases and J by 0 bases, with 12 bases between them. Germline V lookup: CDR1 ENHRY, CDR2 SYGVKD.

As regards this clone: A read error is the likely source, as a far larger clone sits one nucleotide away. The same CDR3 can be traced to other DNA sequences in this sample. This chain links TRBV9 with TRBJ2-2; tentatively, D is TRBD2 (5 bases). Per germline, CDR1 SGDLS and CDR2 YYNGEE. The CDR3 length is 13 residues. CDR3: CASSELNTGELFF. For the CDR3, the DNA is TGTGCCAGTAGCGAATTGAACACCGGGGAGCTGTTTTTT.

The chain recombines TRBV5-1 with TRBJ2-3, with D possibly TRBD1 on 6 matching bases. Deletions cut 3 bases from V and 0 bases from J, with 14 bases between. CDR3 length: 16 amino acids. From germline, CDR1 is SGHRS and CDR2 YFSETQ. The CDR3: CASSSAGTLSTDTQYF. Written as DNA, the CDR3 is TGCGCCAGCAGCTCCGCCGGGACACTGAGCACAGATACGCAGTATTTT.

This clone has a single count. The chain is built from TRBV28 and TRBJ1-2; 9 bases fit TRBD1. In germline, CDR1 is MDHEN, CDR2 SYDVKM. Unmatched junction bases numbered 10, after V lost 5 bases and J lost 3 bases. The CDR3 is 16 residues long. The CDR3 loop is CASSLDRDRAHYGYTF. CDR3 bases: TGTGCCAGCAGTCTGGACCGGGACAGGGCCCACTATGGCTACACCTTC.

The CDR3 region is CSVEDRVSPNEKLFF. The CDR3 DNA reads TGCAGCGTTGAAGATCGTGTATCTCCTAATGAAAAACTGTTTTTT. This chain links TRBV29-1 with TRBJ1-4; D uncertain. Germline values: CDR1 SQVTM, CDR2 ANQGSEA. Trimming left V 0 bases short and J 3 bases short, with 11 bases between. The CDR3 spans 15 residues.

V usage is TRBV19 and J usage is TRBJ2-7; no firm D call. This CDR3 spans 14 amino acids. CDR1 is LNHDA and CDR2 is SQIVND in the germline V gene (reference sequence). The V gene lost 1 base and the J gene lost 3 bases, with 10 bases spanning the gap. The CDR3 bases are TGTGCCAGTAGTATAGGCCCTGGGGTCTACGAGCAGTACTTC. It is translated as CASSIGPGVYEQYF.

The gene calls are TRBV27 and TRBJ2-1; 10 nucleotides match TRBD2. Germline CDR1 reads MNHEY; CDR2 reads SMNVEV (reference sequence). The CDR3 is made up of 16 amino acids. V lost 7 bases and J lost 8; bases outside the gene matches: 14. This chain's CDR3 is CASNPSSGTSDHEQFF. The CDR3 DNA reads TGTGCCAGCAACCCCTCATCCGGGACTAGCGACCATGAGCAGTTCTTC.

The chain links TRBV7-8 to TRBJ1-1, with TRBD1 matching 12 bases. The CDR3 consists of 15 residues. In germline, CDR1 is SGHVS, CDR2 FQNEAQ. J lost 11 bases, V lost 3 bases, and 10 bases had no gene match. CDR3 sequence (DNA): TGTGCCAGCAGCTTGGGGGGGACAGGGGGCCCGGTCGCTTTCTTT. Translated: CASSLGGTGGPVAFF.

The rearrangement links TRBV7-8 to TRBJ2-1; a weak D match, TRBD2 (6 bases). Trimming pared 5 bases from V and 0 bases from J, leaving 17 bases between. CDR1 is SGHVS, CDR2 FQNEAQ, per germline. The CDR3 has 17 amino acids. The DNA of the CDR3 is TGTGCCAGCAGCGTAAGGCCGGGACTTAACTCCTACAATGAGCAGTTCTTC. As protein: CASSVRPGLNSYNEQFF. The full variable domain, in which reference TRBV7-8 and TRBJ2-1 provide the parts outside the CDR3, is GAGVSQSPRYKVAKRGQDVALRCDPISGHVSLFWYQQALGQGPEFLTYFQNEAQLDKSGLPSDRFFAERPEGSVSTLKIQRTQQEDSAVYLCASSVRPGLNSYNEQFFGPGTRLTVL.

The V gene is TRBV2, the J gene TRBJ2-4; 9 bases match TRBD1. Germline V lookup: CDR1 SNHLY, CDR2 FYNNEI. The CDR3 runs 16 residues. V dropped 6 bases and J dropped 3; count of bases not matched to a gene: 9. CDR3 DNA sequence: TGTGCCAGCAGCTCGGGGACAGGGCCAGGCAAAAACATTCAGTACTTC. Translation gives CASSSGTGPGKNIQYF.

This clone was detected once. The rearrangement uses TRBV2 and TRBJ2-3, with TRBD2 matching over 9 bases. With V trimmed by 0 bases and J by 7 bases, 5 bases remained unmatched. The CDR3 is 15 amino acids. The germline CDR1 and CDR2 sequences are SNHLY and FYNNEI. This CDR3 reads CASSEASGGPNTQYF. The DNA for the CDR3 is TGTGCCAGCAGTGAAGCTAGCGGGGGCCCAAATACGCAGTATTTT. Based on the CDR3 plus reference TRBV2 and TRBJ2-3, the full variable domain is EPEVTQTPSHQVTQMGQEVILRCVPISNHLYFYWYRQILGQKVEFLVSFYNNEISEKSEIFDDQFSVERPDGSNFTLKIRSTKLEDSAMYFCASSEASGGPNTQYFGPGTRLTVL.